This T cell receptor beta chain was sequenced in a study of technical replicates of blood from several donors. The V end was cut by 3 bases, the J end by 4 bases, with 7 bases between. This CDR3 is 12 amino acids long. Germline CDR1 reads SGHTS; CDR2 reads YDEGEE. Only in-frame clones appear in the TCRdb table, and some are missing; sequencing was by immunoSEQ multiplex PCR. This sample yields some 70,000 clones, of which 95% to 97% are seen a single time; 0.25% to 0.3% belongs to the top ten. This TCR came from a human donor in good health. The chain links TRBV5-8 to TRBJ1-1; no clear D gene. Sequencing was done on a sample of T cells isolated from PBMCs. The CDR3 sequence is CASSSVLTEAFF. As DNA, the CDR3 is TGTGCCAGCAGCTCAGTCCTCACTGAAGCTTTCTTT.